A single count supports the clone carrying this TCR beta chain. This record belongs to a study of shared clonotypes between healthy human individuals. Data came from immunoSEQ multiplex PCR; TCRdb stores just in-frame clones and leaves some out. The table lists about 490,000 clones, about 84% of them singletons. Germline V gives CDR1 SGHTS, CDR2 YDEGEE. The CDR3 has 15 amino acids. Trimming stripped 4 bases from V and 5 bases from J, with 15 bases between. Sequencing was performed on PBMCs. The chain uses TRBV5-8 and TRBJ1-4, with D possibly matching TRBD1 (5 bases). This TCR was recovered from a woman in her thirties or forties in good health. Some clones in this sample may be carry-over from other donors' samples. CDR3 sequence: CASSRWGLVNEKLFF. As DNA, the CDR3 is TGTGCCAGCAGCCGCTGGGGCCTTGTAAATGAAAAACTGTTTTTT.